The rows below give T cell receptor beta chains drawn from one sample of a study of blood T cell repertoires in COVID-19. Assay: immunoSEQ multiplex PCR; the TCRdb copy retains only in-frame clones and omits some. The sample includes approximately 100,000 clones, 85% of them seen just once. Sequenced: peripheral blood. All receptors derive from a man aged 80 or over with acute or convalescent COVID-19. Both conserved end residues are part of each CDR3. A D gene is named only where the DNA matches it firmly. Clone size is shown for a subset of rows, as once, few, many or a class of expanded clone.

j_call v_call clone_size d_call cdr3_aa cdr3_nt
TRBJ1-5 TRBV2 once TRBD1 CASDREGQPQHF TGTGCCAGCGACAGGGAAGGTCAGCCCCAGCATTTT
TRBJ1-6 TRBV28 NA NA CASIALGGYKTLGSPLHF TGTGCCAGCATCGCCCTGGGGGGGTATAAGACTTTAGGGTCACCCCTCCACTTT
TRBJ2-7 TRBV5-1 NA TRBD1 CASSLVGLGQGVKILSYEQYF TGCGCCAGCAGCTTGGTGGGATTGGGACAGGGAGTTAAAATCTTATCCTACGAGCAGTACTTC
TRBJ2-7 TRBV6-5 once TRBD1 CASSYSGTGTYEQYF TGTGCCAGCAGCTATTCCGGGACAGGGACCTACGAGCAGTACTTC
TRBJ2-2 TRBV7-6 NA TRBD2 CASSSGTSGTNTGELFF TGTGCCAGCAGCTCCGGGACTAGCGGGACGAACACCGGGGAGCTGTTTTTT
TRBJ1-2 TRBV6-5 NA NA CASSSLTGTYGYTF TGTGCCAGCAGTTCCCTAACAGGGACCTATGGCTACACCTTC
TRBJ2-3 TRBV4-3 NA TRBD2 CASSQDPGASGTADTQYF TGCGCCAGCAGCCAAGATCCCGGGGCTAGCGGGACGGCAGATACGCAGTATTTT
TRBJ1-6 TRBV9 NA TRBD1 CASSVAPGTGNSPLHF TGTGCCAGCAGCGTAGCTCCCGGGACAGGCAATTCACCCCTCCACTTT
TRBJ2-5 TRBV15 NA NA CATSNPGGGRETQYF TGTGCCACCAGCAACCCCGGGGGAGGCCGGGAGACCCAGTACTTC
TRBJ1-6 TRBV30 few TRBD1 CACGQGDSPLHF TGTGCCTGCGGACAGGGGGATTCACCCCTCCACTTT
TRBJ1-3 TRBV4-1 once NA CASSQAGWDTIYF TGCGCCAGCAGCCAAGCAGGGTGGGACACCATATATTTT
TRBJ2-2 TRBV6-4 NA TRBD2 CASTVSSSGTGELFF TGTGCCAGCACGGTTTCGTCTAGCGGGACCGGGGAGCTGTTTTTT
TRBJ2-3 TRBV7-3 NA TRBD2 CASSPDRSSGRSLITDTQYF TGTGCCAGCAGCCCTGATAGGTCTAGCGGGAGGAGCCTAATCACAGATACGCAGTATTTT
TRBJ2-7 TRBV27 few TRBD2 CASPNYGLADYEQYF TGTGCCAGCCCTAATTATGGGCTAGCGGACTACGAGCAGTACTTC
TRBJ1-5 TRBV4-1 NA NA CASSQNTGSNQPQHF TGCGCCAGCAGCCAAAATACAGGTAGCAATCAGCCCCAGCATTTT
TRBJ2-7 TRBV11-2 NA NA CASSLDRTRSYEQYF TGTGCCAGCAGCTTAGATCGGACAAGGTCCTACGAGCAGTACTTC
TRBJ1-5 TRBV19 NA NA CASDYRVGQPQHF TGTGCCAGTGATTACAGGGTAGGTCAGCCCCAGCATTTT
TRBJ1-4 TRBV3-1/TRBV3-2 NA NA CASSQSRSTNEKLFF TGTGCCAGCAGCCAAAGCCGATCCACTAATGAAAAACTGTTTTTT
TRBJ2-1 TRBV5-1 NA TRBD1 CASSYDRGRAQWANEQFF TGCGCCAGCAGTTACGACAGGGGCAGGGCGCAGTGGGCCAATGAGCAGTTCTTC
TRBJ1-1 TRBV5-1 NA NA CASRPGGMNTEAFF TGCGCCAGCAGGCCGGGAGGGATGAACACTGAAGCTTTCTTT
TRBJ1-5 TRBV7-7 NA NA CASIQKDSPYSNQPQHF TGTGCTAGCATCCAAAAGGACAGTCCATATAGCAATCAGCCCCAGCATTTT
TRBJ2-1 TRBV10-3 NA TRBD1 CAITSGQEYNEQFF TGTGCCATCACTTCGGGACAGGAATACAATGAGCAGTTCTTC
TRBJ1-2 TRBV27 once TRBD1 CASAATGEHGYTF TGTGCCAGCGCCGCGACAGGGGAACATGGCTACACCTTC
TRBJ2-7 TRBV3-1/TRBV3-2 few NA CASSPGPSGTNEQYF TGTGCCAGCAGCCCAGGACCTTCGGGAACGAACGAGCAGTACTTC
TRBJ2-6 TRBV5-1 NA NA CASTKRTDRSGANVLTF TGCGCCAGCACTAAAAGGACAGACCGCTCTGGGGCCAACGTCCTGACTTTC
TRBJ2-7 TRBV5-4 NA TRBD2 CASSLGSGIGYEQYF TGTGCCAGCAGCTTGGGTAGCGGGATAGGCTACGAGCAGTACTTC
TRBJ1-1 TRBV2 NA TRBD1 CASRHAGTGTNTEAFF TGTGCCAGCAGACATGCCGGGACAGGAACGAACACTGAAGCTTTCTTT
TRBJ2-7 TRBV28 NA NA CASSLAGQLYEQYF TGTGCCAGCAGTTTAGCGGGACAGCTGTACGAGCAGTACTTC
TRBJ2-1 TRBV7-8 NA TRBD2 CASSSVLAGGYNEQFF TGTGCCAGCAGCTCCGTACTAGCGGGAGGCTACAATGAGCAGTTCTTC
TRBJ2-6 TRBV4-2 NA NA CASSQVTGTGANVLTF TGTGCCAGCAGCCAAGTAACGGGTACAGGGGCCAACGTCCTGACTTTC
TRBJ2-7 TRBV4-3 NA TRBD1 CASSQRTTPGQGTYYEQYF TGCGCCAGCAGCCAAAGAACCACCCCTGGACAGGGTACCTACTACGAGCAGTACTTC
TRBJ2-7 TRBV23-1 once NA CARRGVSYEQYF TGCGCCCGACGGGGAGTCTCCTACGAGCAGTACTTC
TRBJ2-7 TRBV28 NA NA CASSPFSYEQYF TGTGCCAGCAGTCCTTTCTCCTACGAGCAGTACTTC
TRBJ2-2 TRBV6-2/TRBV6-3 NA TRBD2 CASSLRGDTGELFF TGTGCCAGCAGTTTGCGGGGGGACACCGGAGAGCTGTTTTTT
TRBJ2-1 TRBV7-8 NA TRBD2 CASSFQTSGRSNEQFF TGTGCCAGCAGCTTCCAGACTAGCGGGAGAAGCAATGAGCAGTTCTTC
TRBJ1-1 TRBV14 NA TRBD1 CASSIRTGGNTEAFF TGTGCCAGCAGCATAAGGACAGGGGGCAACACTGAAGCTTTCTTT
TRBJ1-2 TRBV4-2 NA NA CASSQGDTGYTF TGTGCCAGCAGCCAAGGGGACACTGGCTACACCTTC
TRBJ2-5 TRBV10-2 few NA CASSESILETQYF TGCGCCAGCAGTGAGTCTATTCTTGAGACCCAGTACTTC
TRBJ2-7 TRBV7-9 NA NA CASSLRDYEQYF TGTGCCAGCAGCTTACGGGACTACGAGCAGTACTTC
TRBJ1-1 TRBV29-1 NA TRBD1 CSATPQGRSTEAFF TGCAGCGCCACTCCACAGGGGAGATCCACTGAAGCTTTCTTT
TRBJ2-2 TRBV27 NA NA CASSVRVDTGELFF TGTGCCAGCAGTGTCCGGGTGGACACCGGGGAGCTGTTTTTT
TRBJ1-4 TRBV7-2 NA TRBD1 CASSLALDREGNEKLFF TGTGCCAGCAGCTTAGCACTGGACAGGGAGGGTAATGAAAAACTGTTTTTT
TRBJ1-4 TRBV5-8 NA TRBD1 CASSQGQGAMSEKLFF TGTGCCAGCAGCCAAGGACAGGGGGCGATGTCTGAAAAACTGTTTTTT
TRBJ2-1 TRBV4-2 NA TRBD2 CASSQPGLASNGEQFF TGTGCCAGCAGCCAACCGGGACTAGCATCTAACGGTGAGCAGTTCTTC
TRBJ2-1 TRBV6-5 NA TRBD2 CASTGTSGSVYEQFF TGTGCCAGCACCGGGACTAGCGGGAGTGTCTATGAGCAGTTCTTC
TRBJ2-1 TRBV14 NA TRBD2 CASSQRPGLAGGSSYNEQFF TGTGCCAGCAGCCAGCGCCCCGGACTAGCGGGAGGGAGCTCCTACAATGAGCAGTTCTTC
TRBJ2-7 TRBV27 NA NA CASSFRGGAYEQYF TGTGCCAGCAGTTTCCGAGGAGGGGCCTACGAGCAGTACTTC
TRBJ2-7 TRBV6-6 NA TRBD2 CASSTTSGRYEQYF TGTGCCAGCAGTACAACTAGCGGGCGCTACGAGCAGTACTTC
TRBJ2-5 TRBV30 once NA CAWRGLLPSETQYF TGTGCCTGGAGGGGACTCCTACCCTCGGAGACCCAGTACTTC
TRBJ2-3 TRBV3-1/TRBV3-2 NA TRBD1 CASSQEGGQGVTTDTQYF TGTGCCAGCAGCCAAGAAGGCGGGCAGGGGGTGACCACAGATACGCAGTATTTT
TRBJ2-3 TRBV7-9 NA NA CASSFAGASTDTQYF TGTGCCAGCAGCTTTGCGGGTGCTAGCACAGATACGCAGTATTTT
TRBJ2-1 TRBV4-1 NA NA CASSHPYNEQFF TGCGCCAGCAGCCACCCGTACAATGAGCAGTTCTTC
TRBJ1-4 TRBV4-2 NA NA CASSQDLRVNNEKLFF TGTGCCAGCAGCCAAGATTTACGGGTGAATAATGAAAAACTGTTTTTT
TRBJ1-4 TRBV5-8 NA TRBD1 CASSLAGQGQGEKLFF TGTGCCAGCAGCTTGGCGGGACAGGGGCAGGGTGAAAAACTGTTTTTT